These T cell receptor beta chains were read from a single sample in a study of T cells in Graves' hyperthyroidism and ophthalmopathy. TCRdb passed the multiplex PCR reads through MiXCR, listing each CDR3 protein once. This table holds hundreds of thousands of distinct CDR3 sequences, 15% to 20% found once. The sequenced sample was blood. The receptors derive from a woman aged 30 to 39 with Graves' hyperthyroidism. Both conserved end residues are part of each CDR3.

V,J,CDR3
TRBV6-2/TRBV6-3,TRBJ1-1,CASTETEPEDTEAFF
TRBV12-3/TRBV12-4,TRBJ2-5,CASSPTGEQETQYF
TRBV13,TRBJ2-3,CASSPGQGAAADTQYF
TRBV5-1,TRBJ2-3,CASSLDRGVPDTQYF
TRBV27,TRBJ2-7,CASSLRLASYEQYF
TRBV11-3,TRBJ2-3,CASSLDQGATDTQYF
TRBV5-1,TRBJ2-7,CASKIGQGYESYEQYF
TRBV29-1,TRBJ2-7,CSVLLVNEQYF
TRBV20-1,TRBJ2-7,CSAADLGYEQYF
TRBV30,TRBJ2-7,CACYGEVGEQYF
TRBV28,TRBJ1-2,CASSLNRGGYTF
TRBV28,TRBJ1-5,CASSSPQGDNQPQHF
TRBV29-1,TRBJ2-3,CSVRASTGTDTQYF
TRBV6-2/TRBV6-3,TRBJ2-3,CAIRGGTDTQYF
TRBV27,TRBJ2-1,CASSLLGTNEQFF
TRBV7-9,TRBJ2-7,CASSLQVDHEQYF
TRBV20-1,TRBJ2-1,CSARDLARSYNEQFF
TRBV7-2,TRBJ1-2,CASRLGPAVEGYTF
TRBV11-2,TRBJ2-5,CASSPIRGPETQYF
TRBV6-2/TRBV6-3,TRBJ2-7,CASSNQAAYEQYF
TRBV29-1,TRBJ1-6,CSVAGDRRNSPLHF
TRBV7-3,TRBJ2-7,CASSPGGTVSYEQYF
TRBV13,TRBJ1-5,CASSLGGTQGSPNQPQHF
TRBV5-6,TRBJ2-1,CASSKPGQGYNEQFF
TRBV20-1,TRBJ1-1,CRAKRWTEAFF
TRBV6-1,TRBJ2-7,CASSEEGLFSSYEQYF
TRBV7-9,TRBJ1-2,CASSSAPGGANYGYTF
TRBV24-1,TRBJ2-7,CATSDGEWGADEQYF
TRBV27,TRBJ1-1,CASSLSMAGARKAEAFF
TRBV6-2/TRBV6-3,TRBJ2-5,CASSWFTRETQYF
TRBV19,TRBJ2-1,CASSNGGPSSYNEQFF
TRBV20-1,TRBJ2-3,CSARVRGRGTDTQYF
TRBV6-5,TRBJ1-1,CASSSRVGAEAFF
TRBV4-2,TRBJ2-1,CASSQEEGRNNEQFF
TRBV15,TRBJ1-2,CATSPERQGSGYTF
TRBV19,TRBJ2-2,CASSIRQGGTGELFF
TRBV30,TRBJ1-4,CAWKGTGFQKLFF
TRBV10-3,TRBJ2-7,CAIGTGEGEQYF
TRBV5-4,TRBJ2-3,CASSRGPTQGVTDTQYF
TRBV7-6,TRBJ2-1,CASSPGQGVGNEQFF
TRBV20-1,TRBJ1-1,CSTRRDRMNTEAFF
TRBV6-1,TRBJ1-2,CASTVRTGDSYTF
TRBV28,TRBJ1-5,CASSETGTGGWSNQPQHF
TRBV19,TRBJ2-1,CASSNGGVYNEQFF
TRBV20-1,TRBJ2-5,CSARVGTSGQETQYF
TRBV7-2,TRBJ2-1,CASSARTGGGNEQFF
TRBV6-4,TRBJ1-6,CASSFNGGGNSPLHF
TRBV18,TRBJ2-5,CASSPASLETQYF
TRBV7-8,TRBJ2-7,CASSLVKGNEQYF
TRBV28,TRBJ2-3,CASSLISGTTDTQYF
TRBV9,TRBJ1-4,CASSVATGDGENEKLFF
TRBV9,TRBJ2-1,CATFLGSLAVNEQFF
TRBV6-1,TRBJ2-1,CASQTDGGRGNEQFF
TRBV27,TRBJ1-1,CASSPSDRGLDMNTEAFF
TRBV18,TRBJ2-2,CASSPRTENTGELFF